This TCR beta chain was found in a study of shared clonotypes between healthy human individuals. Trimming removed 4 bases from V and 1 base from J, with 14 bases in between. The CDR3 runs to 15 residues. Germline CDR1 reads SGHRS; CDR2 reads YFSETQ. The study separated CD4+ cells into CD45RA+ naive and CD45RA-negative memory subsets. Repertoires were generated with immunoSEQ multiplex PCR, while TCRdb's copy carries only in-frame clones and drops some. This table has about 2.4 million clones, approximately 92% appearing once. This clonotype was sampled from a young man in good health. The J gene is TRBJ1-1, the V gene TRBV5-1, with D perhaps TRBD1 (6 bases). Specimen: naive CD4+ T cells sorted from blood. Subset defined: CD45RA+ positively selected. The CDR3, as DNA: TGCGCCAGCAGCGAAGTACAGGGAGAGAACACTGAAGCTTTCTTT. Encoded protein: CASSEVQGENTEAFF.